This is a list of T cell receptor beta chains from one sample in a study of human T cells and chemical hapten exposure. TCRdb re-derived calls from the RACE reads in MiXCR, one entry per CDR3 protein. The top ten hold about 5.4% of the sample, which has roughly 380,000 distinct CDR3 sequences, more than 5% seen once. The specimen comprised whole blood, sampled in connection with sensitization to the hapten diphenylcyclopropenone (DPC). The source is a woman aged 18-29 years with alopecia areata. Some clones in this sample may be carry-over from other donors' samples. The CDR3 runs from the conserved cysteine through the conserved F or W. A D gene is named only where the DNA matches it firmly. Size is omitted from some rows. Given values are once, few, many or a class for expanded clones.

V gene	J gene	clone size	D gene	CDR3 protein	CDR3 DNA
TRBV29-1	TRBJ1-4	many	-	CSVGVLGKGLGMEKLFF	TGCAGCGTTGGGGTCCTAGGGAAGGGTCTTGGAATGGAAAAACTGTTTTTT
TRBV4-1	TRBJ1-2	many	TRBD1	CASSHLDRDGGSYTF	TGCGCCAGCAGCCACCTTGACAGGGACGGGGGGAGCTACACCTTC
TRBV7-8	TRBJ2-6	few	-	CASTKIGTASSGANVLTF	TGTGCCAGCACCAAAATCGGGACTGCCTCTTCTGGGGCCAACGTCCTGACTTTC
TRBV5-1	TRBJ2-3	few	TRBD2	CASSSLAGRGDTQYF	TGCGCCAGCAGTTCTTTAGCGGGTCGGGGAGATACGCAGTATTTT
TRBV28	TRBJ2-7	many	TRBD1	CASTQGDSYEQYF	TGTGCCAGCACCCAGGGGGACTCCTACGAGCAGTACTTC
TRBV4-1	TRBJ1-3	-	-	CASSQEGRISGNTIYF	TGCGCCAGCAGCCAAGAGGGACGAATCTCTGGAAACACCATATATTTT
TRBV7-2	TRBJ2-1	many	-	CASSLLSNEQFF	TGTGCCAGCAGTTTACTAAGCAATGAGCAGTTCTTC
TRBV20-1	TRBJ1-5	-	-	CSARDFSSGGGRDTQHF	TGCAGTGCTAGAGATTTTAGCAGCGGGGGGGGACGAGATACGCAGCATTTT
TRBV6-2/TRBV6-3	TRBJ1-1	many	-	CASSYVVGGTEAFF	TGTGCCAGCAGTTACGTCGTCGGGGGCACTGAAGCTTTCTTT
TRBV12-3/TRBV12-4	TRBJ1-3	few	TRBD1	CASSPGQGSTSSGNTIYF	TGTGCCAGCAGTCCGGGACAGGGGAGCACCTCCTCTGGAAACACCATATATTTT
TRBV4-3	TRBJ1-1	many	-	CASSQTDSGTEAFF	TGCGCCAGCAGCCAGACAGATTCCGGAACTGAAGCTTTCTTT
TRBV20-1	TRBJ2-3	many	-	CSARTFARDSGSTDTQYF	TGCAGTGCTAGGACGTTTGCGCGGGACTCGGGCAGCACAGATACGCAGTATTTT
TRBV29-1	TRBJ1-2	many	-	CSVEQGRGYGYTF	TGCAGCGTAGAACAGGGAAGGGGCTATGGCTACACCTTC
TRBV6-1	TRBJ1-5	few	-	CASSDEGNQPQHF	TGTGCCAGCAGTGATGAGGGAAATCAGCCCCAGCATTTT
TRBV12-3/TRBV12-4	TRBJ2-3	few	-	CASSRREVDTQYF	TGTGCCAGCAGTCGAAGGGAGGTAGATACGCAGTATTTT
TRBV12-5	TRBJ2-2	-	-	CASGLGQYRSGELFF	TGTGCTAGTGGTTTGGGACAGTATAGATCCGGGGAGCTGTTTTTT
TRBV7-2	TRBJ2-5	few	-	CASARGPQETQYF	TGTGCCAGCGCTAGGGGACCACAAGAGACCCAGTACTTC
TRBV10-3	TRBJ2-5	-	TRBD1	CAISGQGAVGETQYF	TGTGCCATCAGTGGACAGGGGGCGGTAGGAGAGACCCAGTACTTC
TRBV27	TRBJ1-2	few	-	CASRGHVDGAYGYTF	TGTGCCAGCAGGGGCCACGTCGACGGAGCCTATGGCTACACCTTC
TRBV12-3/TRBV12-4	TRBJ1-1	few	TRBD1	CASRADGQGNTEAFF	TGTGCCAGCAGAGCCGACGGACAGGGTAACACTGAAGCTTTCTTT
TRBV7-2	TRBJ1-5	many	-	CASSVELPGQLTNSNQPQHF	TGTGCCAGCAGCGTCGAACTCCCGGGACAACTAACGAATAGCAATCAGCCCCAGCATTTT
TRBV27	TRBJ2-1	many	-	CASSSPLGSSYNEQFF	TGTGCCAGCAGTTCCCCGCTAGGCAGCTCCTACAATGAGCAGTTCTTC
TRBV6-2/TRBV6-3	TRBJ1-2	many	-	CASSRSTLDYGYTF	TGTGCCAGCAGTCGATCCACCCTTGACTATGGCTACACCTTC
TRBV5-1	TRBJ1-1	many	-	CASSFSGEDKAFF	TGCGCCAGCAGCTTCTCAGGGGAAGATAAGGCTTTCTTT
TRBV6-5	TRBJ1-2	-	-	CASSSPIGANYGYTF	TGTGCCAGCAGTTCACCGATCGGAGCCAACTATGGCTACACCTTC
TRBV6-1	TRBJ1-6	few	TRBD1	CASSGGTGTDSPLHF	TGTGCCAGCAGCGGCGGGACAGGTACAGATTCACCCCTCCACTTT
TRBV6-5	TRBJ1-1	many	-	CASSYGRRFQFPSINTEAFF	TGTGCCAGCAGTTACGGTAGACGGTTCCAATTCCCATCAATCAACACTGAAGCTTTCTTT
TRBV18	TRBJ1-1	-	-	CASSPTRTNTEAFF	TGTGCCAGCTCACCAACGCGGACAAACACTGAAGCTTTCTTT
TRBV5-1	TRBJ2-3	many	-	CASSLTGSSTDTQYF	TGCGCCAGCAGCCTCACAGGGTCCAGCACAGATACGCAGTATTTT
TRBV7-2	TRBJ1-2	few	-	CASSLGLDHGYTF	TGTGCCAGCAGCTTAGGTTTGGACCATGGCTACACCTTC
TRBV6-1	TRBJ1-2	few	-	CASSEAEGYGYTF	TGTGCCAGCAGTGAAGCTGAAGGCTATGGCTACACCTTC
TRBV7-8	TRBJ1-3	many	TRBD1	CASSPWTGGNTIYF	TGTGCCAGCAGCCCCTGGACAGGAGGAAACACCATATATTTT
TRBV20-1	TRBJ1-1	-	TRBD1	CSASFTGGTEAFF	TGCAGTGCTAGTTTCACAGGGGGGACTGAAGCTTTCTTT
TRBV6-5	TRBJ2-7	many	-	CASRRGTRSPGEQYF	TGTGCCAGCAGGCGCGGGACTCGCAGCCCCGGCGAGCAGTACTTC
TRBV20-1	TRBJ1-4	many	-	CSVISEYKLFF	TGCAGTGTCATCTCGGAGTATAAACTGTTTTTT
TRBV10-3	TRBJ1-6	many	-	CAISQGDSPLHF	TGTGCCATCAGTCAAGGGGATTCACCCCTCCACTTT
TRBV14	TRBJ2-7	many	TRBD1	CASSQVDRIYEQYF	TGTGCCAGCAGCCAAGTGGACAGGATCTACGAGCAGTACTTC
TRBV6-5	TRBJ2-7	many	-	CASSPGLGDPYEQYF	TGTGCCAGCAGCCCTGGGTTGGGGGACCCCTACGAGCAGTACTTC
TRBV4-3	TRBJ2-7	-	-	CASSQDTGSYEQYF	TGCGCCAGCAGCCAAGATACAGGTTCCTACGAGCAGTACTTC
TRBV2	TRBJ2-1	few	TRBD1	CASTGGQGFLSSYNEQFF	TGTGCCAGCACCGGTGGACAGGGTTTCCTTAGCTCCTACAATGAGCAGTTCTTC
TRBV25-1	TRBJ1-1	many	-	CASNRGGMDTEAFF	TGTGCCAGCAATCGAGGCGGCATGGACACTGAAGCTTTCTTT
TRBV29-1	TRBJ2-2	many	TRBD1	CSVGQGANTGELFF	TGCAGCGTCGGACAGGGAGCGAACACCGGGGAGCTGTTTTTT
TRBV5-1	TRBJ2-3	few	-	CASSQGQGTDTQYF	TGTGCCAGCAGCCAAGGTCAGGGGACAGATACGCAGTATTTT
TRBV15	TRBJ1-5	many	TRBD1	CATSSMDRGLDQPQHF	TGTGCCACCAGCAGTATGGACAGGGGGCTCGATCAGCCCCAGCATTTT
TRBV15	TRBJ1-2	few	-	CATSRDRMDGYTF	TGTGCCACCAGCAGAGATCGGATGGATGGCTACACCTTC
TRBV5-1	TRBJ1-6	few	TRBD1	CASSSQPGQGSNSPLHF	TGCGCCAGCAGCTCTCAACCGGGACAGGGATCCAATTCACCCCTCCACTTT
TRBV5-8	TRBJ1-3	many	-	CASSFAYGPSGNTIYF	TGTGCCAGCAGCTTCGCCTACGGTCCCTCTGGAAACACCATATATTTT
TRBV9	TRBJ2-3	few	TRBD2	CASSVGASGGRTQYF	TGTGCCAGCAGCGTAGGAGCTAGCGGGGGTCGTACGCAGTATTTT
TRBV6-5	TRBJ1-5	few	-	CASSLDRSGQPQHF	TGTGCCAGCAGTCTGGACAGATCGGGTCAGCCCCAGCATTTT
TRBV6-6	TRBJ2-1	-	TRBD2	CASRLSGGMDEQFF	TGTGCCAGCAGGCTTAGCGGGGGAATGGATGAGCAGTTCTTC
TRBV7-2	TRBJ1-5	many	TRBD1	CASSWRQGDHQPQHF	TGTGCCAGCAGTTGGAGACAGGGCGACCATCAGCCCCAGCATTTT
TRBV29-1	TRBJ1-2	few	-	CSVGTNYGYTF	TGCAGCGTGGGGACTAACTATGGCTACACCTTC